Below, 21 T cell receptor beta chains from the same sample are listed, as sequenced in a study of radiation and T cells in renal cell carcinoma. The assay was immunoSEQ multiplex PCR, and TCRdb's table has in-frame clones only and misses some. Of roughly 90,000 clones in the sample, around 81% were seen once. As to time point: blood 4 weeks post-SBRT, at nephrectomy. Treatment given: 15 Gy SBRT to primary tumor, nephrectomy 4 weeks later. Material: blood, obtained from a patient whose treatment included radiotherapy and nephrectomy. These receptors all stem from a man aged 45 to 65 with renal cell carcinoma.

This chain connects TRBV5-6 to TRBJ2-5; 9 bases agree with TRBD1. Germline V gene data show CDR1 as SGHDT and CDR2 as YYEEEE. The CDR3 length is 13 residues. Germline trimming cut 4 bases from V and 5 bases from J; bases unmatched to any gene: 3. The CDR3 loop is CASSIGQGETQYF. The CDR3, as DNA: TGTGCCAGCAGCATCGGACAGGGGGAGACCCAGTACTTC.

Turning to this clone: Additional DNA sequences in this sample encode the identical CDR3. The gene calls are TRBV27 and TRBJ2-3; D not resolved. Germline CDR1 MNHEY, CDR2 SMNVEV (reference sequence). The CDR3 has 12 residues. V shed 4 bases and J shed 2 bases, with 4 bases lying between them. The CDR3 region is CASSSTTDTQYF. The CDR3 bases are TGTGCCAGCAGTTCGACCACAGATACGCAGTATTTT.

This chain links TRBV7-2 with TRBJ2-1, with 12 bases identical to TRBD2. This CDR3 has 17 residues. With 0 bases clipped from V and 7 bases from J, the junction kept 7 bases outside the gene matches. Germline V gene lookup returns CDR1 SGHTA and CDR2 FQGNSA. The CDR3 loop is CASSLAPLAGGANEQFF. Here the CDR3 DNA reads TGTGCCAGCAGCTTAGCGCCCCTAGCGGGGGGGGCTAATGAGCAGTTCTTC.

This clone was counted between two and nine times. The chain is built from TRBV5-1 and TRBJ1-1, with D possibly being TRBD1 (6 bases). With 4 bases removed from V and 6 bases from J, the gap between germline ends came to 16 bases. The CDR3 consists of 14 residues. Germline CDR1 SGHRS, CDR2 YFSETQ. CDR3 DNA: TGCGCCAGCAGCCCACAGGGAGCAAGCGCTGAAGCTTTCTTT. It codes for CASSPQGASAEAFF. Full variable domain (outside the CDR3, taken from reference TRBV5-1 and TRBJ1-1): KAGVTQTPRYLIKTRGQQVTLSCSPISGHRSVSWYQQTPGQGLQFLFEYFSETQRNKGNFPGRFSGRQFSNSRSEMNVSTLELGDSALYLCASSPQGASAEAFFGQGTRLTVV.

This chain uses TRBV5-1 with TRBJ2-1; 11 nucleotides line up with TRBD2. Germline lookup yields CDR1 SGHRS and CDR2 YFSETQ. The V segment lost 7 bases and the J segment 9 bases; nucleotides outside the gene matches: 9. CDR3 size: 14 residues. CDR3 sequence (DNA): TGCGCCAGCCTAGCGGGGGGCCGGGAGACTGAGCAGTTCTTC. This codes for CASLAGGRETEQFF.

This chain uses TRBV5-1 with TRBJ2-2; no clear D gene. Trimming took 0 bases from V and 2 from J, leaving 8 bases between them. This CDR3 contains 15 residues. Germline V CDR1 and CDR2: SGHRS, YFSETQ. The CDR3 DNA reads as TGCGCCAGCAGCTTGGGGGCAGACAACACCGGGGAGCTGTTTTTT. Protein product: CASSLGADNTGELFF. The variable domain in full, completed from reference TRBV5-1 and TRBJ2-2, reads KAGVTQTPRYLIKTRGQQVTLSCSPISGHRSVSWYQQTPGQGLQFLFEYFSETQRNKGNFPGRFSGRQFSNSRSEMNVSTLELGDSALYLCASSLGADNTGELFFGEGSRLTVL.

This rearrangement joins TRBV19 to TRBJ2-1; 10 bases match TRBD1. The CDR3 spans 16 residues. Germline V gene data show CDR1 as LNHDA and CDR2 as SQIVND (reference sequence). The ends lost 3 bases at V and 5 bases at J; junction bases unmatched: 7. CDR3 sequence: CASSIRTGGGNNEQFF. CDR3 nucleotide sequence: TGTGCCAGTAGTATTCGGACAGGGGGGGGGAACAATGAGCAGTTCTTC.

This clone showed up just a few times. The rearrangement links TRBV18 to TRBJ1-1; 8 bases are a match to TRBD1. The J segment lost 4 bases and the V segment lost 3 bases, leaving 7 bases of the junction unmatched. The CDR3 runs to 15 residues. Germline CDR1 reads KGHSH; CDR2 reads LQKENI. The CDR3 sequence: CASSPWTGRATEAFF. The CDR3 nucleotides are TGTGCCAGCTCACCCTGGACAGGGAGGGCCACTGAAGCTTTCTTT.

This rearrangement joins TRBV5-1 to TRBJ1-2; 7 bases are a match to TRBD1. The CDR3 sequence is 13 residues long. J gave up 2 bases and V 4 bases, and 2 bases lay outside the gene matches. CDR1 is SGHRS and CDR2 is YFSETQ in the germline V gene. CDR3 protein: CASSTQGNYGYTF. The DNA for the CDR3 is TGCGCCAGCAGCACACAGGGGAACTATGGCTACACCTTC.

This clone has more than one count but fewer than ten. V and J are TRBV4-1 and TRBJ2-1; TRBD2 is a possible D gene (6 bases). The CDR3 loop spans 17 amino acids. Trimming stripped 1 base from V and 7 bases from J, with 20 bases between. Germline-derived CDR1 and CDR2 are MGHRA and YSYEKL. The CDR3 protein is CASSQVTSTQGRNEQFF. The CDR3 DNA is TGCGCCAGCAGCCAAGTGACTAGTACTCAGGGTCGGAATGAGCAGTTCTTC.

This clone appeared a few times. The chain couples TRBV15 to TRBJ1-5; 11 nucleotides align to TRBD1. CDR3 length: 17 residues. Germline CDR1 and CDR2: LNHNV and YYDKDF (reference sequence). With 4 bases clipped from V and 4 bases from J, the junction kept 9 bases outside the gene matches. The CDR3 protein is CATSTLGTGGENQPQHF. The CDR3 coding sequence is TGTGCCACCAGCACGTTAGGGACAGGGGGTGAGAATCAGCCCCAGCATTTT.

As DNA, the CDR3 is TGTGCCAGCAGTGAACTAGGATACGAGCAGTACTTC. This encodes CASSELGYEQYF. The chain joins TRBV6-1 to TRBJ2-7; D gene ambiguous. CDR3 length equals 12 residues. V lost 2 bases and J 4 bases, leaving 6 bases between the germline ends. The germline CDR1 and CDR2 sequences are MNHNS and SASEGT.

The J gene is TRBJ1-2, the V gene TRBV9; TRBD1 aligns across 7 bases. Germline trimming cut 2 bases from V and 2 bases from J; bases unmatched to any gene: 6. The germline gives CDR1 SGDLS, CDR2 YYNGEE. The CDR3 length is 15 residues. In DNA form, the CDR3 reads TGTGCCAGCAGCGTCGATCCGGGACAGAACTATGGCTACACCTTC. It is translated as CASSVDPGQNYGYTF. Combining the CDR3 with reference TRBV9 and TRBJ1-2 gives the whole variable domain DSGVTQTPKHLITATGQRVTLRCSPRSGDLSVYWYQQSLDQGLQFLIQYYNGEERAKGNILERFSAQQFPDLHSELNLSSLELGDSALYFCASSVDPGQNYGYTFGSGTRLTVV.

The V gene is TRBV7-6, the J gene TRBJ2-5, with 7 bases that match TRBD1. J gave up 5 bases and V 5 bases, and 2 bases lay outside the gene matches. The CDR3 sequence is 12 residues long. CDR1 and CDR2 from the germline V gene are SGHVS and FNYEAQ. The CDR3 DNA reads as TGTGCCAGCAGCAGGGGGCTTGAGACCCAGTACTTC. It is translated as CASSRGLETQYF.

The chain joins TRBV6-6 to TRBJ2-7; 7 nucleotides line up with TRBD2. Germline CDR1 and CDR2: MNHNY and SVGAGI (reference sequence). The CDR3 is made up of 14 amino acids. V was clipped by 4 bases and J by 6 bases; unmatched bases: 9. DNA of the CDR3: TGTGCCAGCAGTTTACTTGCCGCGGGAGCCGAGCAGTACTTC. It is translated as CASSLLAAGAEQYF.

V usage is TRBV10-2 and J usage is TRBJ2-2, with 15 bases lining up with TRBD2. This CDR3 spans 17 amino acids. V was clipped by 6 bases and J by 6 bases; unmatched bases: 8. The V gene's germline CDR1 is WSHSY and CDR2 SAAADI. The CDR3 loop reads CASRVGLAGGGPGELFF. The CDR3 DNA sequence: TGCGCCAGCAGAGTTGGACTAGCGGGAGGGGGCCCCGGGGAGCTGTTTTTT.

The table lists this clone with a few counts. The chain uses TRBV10-2 and TRBJ2-7; 9 bases line up with TRBD1. With 11 bases clipped from V and 6 bases from J, the junction kept 14 bases outside the gene matches. The CDR3 consists of 14 residues. The germline CDR1 and CDR2 sequences are WSHSY and SAAADI. The CDR3 sequence is CAAGNRDRVGEQYF. The DNA of the CDR3 is TGCGCCGCCGGAAACCGGGACAGGGTTGGCGAGCAGTACTTC.

This chain connects TRBV6-5 to TRBJ2-3, with 8 bases identical to TRBD1. Germline V gene data show CDR1 as MNHEY and CDR2 as SVGAGI. J gave up 2 bases and V 6 bases, and 7 bases lay outside the gene matches. The CDR3 is 15 residues long. CDR3 DNA: TGTGCCAGCAGACAGACAGGGGTAAACACAGATACGCAGTATTTT. Translating gives CASRQTGVNTDTQYF.

V and J are TRBV5-1 and TRBJ2-7; TRBD2 agrees at 10 bases. The junction had 8 bases not matched to a gene; V was cut back by 3 bases and J by 5 bases. The CDR3 extends over 15 amino acids. The V gene's germline CDR1 is SGHRS and CDR2 YFSETQ. The CDR3 DNA reads as TGCGCCAGCAGCTATAGAGCGGGGGGGCCTAACGAGCAGTACTTC. Its translation: CASSYRAGGPNEQYF.

V is TRBV29-1 and J is TRBJ2-3, with no clear D. V lost 6 bases and J lost 2, with 9 bases in between. From germline, CDR1 is SQVTM and CDR2 ANQGSEA. The length of the CDR3 is 12 residues. The CDR3 region has the DNA TGCAGCGTAAGGACCTTCACAGATACGCAGTATTTT. Translating it yields CSVRTFTDTQYF.

V and J are TRBV10-2 and TRBJ1-2, with 10 bases fitting TRBD1. V was pared by 6 bases and J by 8 bases, with 6 bases of the junction left unmatched. The CDR3 contains 13 residues. Germline V gene lookup returns CDR1 WSHSY and CDR2 SAAADI. This chain's CDR3 is CASSRGTGEGYTF. CDR3 nucleotide sequence: TGCGCCAGCAGCCGCGGGACAGGGGAGGGCTACACCTTC.